The table lists the clone carrying this TCR beta chain with a count of one. This sample stems from a study of control samples from healthy donors and cancer patients. Germline CDR1 SGHRS, CDR2 YFSETQ. The CDR3 contains 13 residues. V lost 2 bases and J lost 1, with 7 bases in between. Repertoires were generated with immunoSEQ multiplex PCR, while TCRdb's copy carries only in-frame clones and drops some. The sample lists 90,000 to 130,000 clones, approximately 82% seen once, with roughly 6.5% in the top ten. Sequenced sample: blood. The J gene is TRBJ2-7, the V gene TRBV5-1; no definite D call. The sequence derives from a man younger than 30 in good health. The CDR3 DNA follows: TGCGCCAGCAGCTTCCAGACATCCTACGAGCAGTACTTC. It specifies CASSFQTSYEQYF. The whole variable domain, filled in from reference TRBV5-1 and TRBJ2-7, reads KAGVTQTPRYLIKTRGQQVTLSCSPISGHRSVSWYQQTPGQGLQFLFEYFSETQRNKGNFPGRFSGRQFSNSRSEMNVSTLELGDSALYLCASSFQTSYEQYFGPGTRLTVT.